This T cell receptor beta chain was identified during a study of T cell responses to AZD1222 COVID-19 vaccine. Concerning this clone itself: Its antigen remains unknown.

Data came from immunoSEQ multiplex PCR; TCRdb stores just in-frame clones and leaves some out. The data hold around 100,000 clones, with more than 70% observed a single time. Study-wide results and caveats: It should be noted that donors were predominantly white British and more often female, and clonal diversity was possibly underestimated. Spike as a whole was targeted by vaccine-associated CD4 TCRs, dominant at 160-218 and 743-854. Reports indicate that nearly half of spike-specific TCRs are directed at unmutated variant regions. After two AZD1222 doses, spike-specific TCR breadth and depth rose versus day 0.

This sequence originates from an adult in good health. The specimen was peripheral blood, collected on day 0 of AZD1222 vaccination.

The CDR3 region is CASSFPGLGVSGELFF. The CDR3 nucleotides are TGTGCCAGCAGCTTCCCGGGACTAGGGGTTTCCGGGGAGCTGTTTTTT. This chain joins TRBV11-2 and TRBJ2-2, with 8 bases that match TRBD2. The trim removed 3 bases at V and 6 bases at J, leaving 9 bases unmatched. Germline V gene lookup returns CDR1 SGHAT and CDR2 FQNNGV. The CDR3 has 16 residues.